This T cell receptor beta chain originates from a study of cytomegalovirus exposure and HLA in healthy donors (dated by TCRdb to about 2017). A note on the overall study: An earlier analysis of 587 of the donors reported 250 to 350 Gb of sequence data and roughly 110 million unique TCR beta sequences from approximately 180 million T cells. About 320 gigabases of sequencing data and 78 million or so unique TCR sequences were included in an early release covering roughly 600 HLA-typed donors. Among the roughly 380 genotyped donors, approximately 76% belonged to the genetic ancestry cluster associated with self-reported Caucasian donors. The study aimed to test whether signatures of past pathogen exposure could be identified by cataloging public T cell receptors. The T cell repertoires of several hundred subjects were profiled by immunosequencing and related to cytomegalovirus serostatus. A separate validation cohort of roughly 130 different subjects was used in addition to the approximately 700-subject first cohort. The study combined high-throughput TCR immunosequencing, statistical association of individual TCRs with disease status, and machine learning to predict cytomegalovirus infection status. A later analysis re-examined previously published TCR beta repertoires from around 670 donors and added high-resolution HLA genotyping to investigate patterns of TCR occurrence. Rather than using new phenotypic data, the later analysis identified candidate immune exposures from TCR beta sequences and from how often those sequences occurred across donors. In an earlier analysis of 587 of the donors, high-throughput TCR beta sequencing was used to judge whether each TCR beta V gene segment behaved as functional or pseudogenic. Donor age, sex, ethnicity and CMV serostatus were compiled alongside the repertoire data. In a later genetic analysis, genome-wide SNP genotypes for 398 of the 666 donors were used, and that subset was treated as a discovery cohort. All discovery cohort repertoires had been generated using a single sequencing platform. Class I and class II HLA loci were covered by the typing at four-digit resolution. Typing coverage differed by locus: A, B, C, DRB1 and DQB1 were typed in roughly 620-640 donors, DQA1 in 522, DPA1 in 600 to 610, and DPB1 in around 440. Four or five DR-DQ haplotypes were handled as single units for association and clustering, since linkage in the cohort was strong. On average, around 240,000 unique TCR beta nucleotide sequences were sequenced per donor among about 400 genotyped donors of the cohort, with 15% to 20% of those sequences being non-productive.

Summary of the overall study and its limitations: Correlated functional status among segregating V segments might reflect linkage disequilibrium, but an unknown experimental factor could not be ruled out. Specific HLA alleles were associated with 15,000 to 20,000 TCR beta sequences at a false discovery rate of 0.05 in a later analysis. A total of 150 or so TCR beta chains were listed by the study as associated with cytomegalovirus. Only TCR beta chains were sequenced in this cohort, and the absence of alpha or paired-chain data limited detectable features. Strong co-occurrence of HLA alleles, especially DR and DQ, made assigning TCR associations to individual alleles difficult. Over 15 rarely observed V segments, including chromosome 9 orphons, were excluded from the earlier analysis of about 500 of the donors because counts were too low. In a later analysis, the rate of TCR association differed among HLA loci, with DRB1 alleles having the most associated TCRs and HLA-C alleles having the fewest. Compared with equally common non-associated chains, HLA-associated TCR beta chains in a later analysis were more clonally expanded and had lower generation probabilities. Three of the identified cytomegalovirus-associated TCR beta chains were confirmed in vitro to be specific for cytomegalovirus antigens. A further reported finding was that TCR beta sequences accurately predicted the HLA-A and HLA-B alleles for most subjects in the first cohort. CMV serostatus was the only immune exposure information available for the cohort. An earlier analysis of around 600 of the donors showed that most TCR beta V segments appeared in productive rearrangements either about 87% or about 30% of the time, which broadly matched IMGT annotations. The classifier was reported to diagnose cytomegalovirus status with high specificity and sensitivity in both the original cohort and the validation cohort. The authors suggested that the approach could potentially be generalized to other disease states and immunological phenotypes. Most CMV-associated TCR beta chains appeared to be HLA-restricted in a later analysis, and the HLA associations seemed to be driven largely by CMV exposure. A later genetic analysis associated a missense DCLRE1C variant with V-gene and J-gene trimming of TCR beta chains, and an independent cohort replicated the association. Most TCR sequences were seen in very few donors, while some public TCRs were found in many individuals. In a later genetic analysis, fewer N-insertions in productive TCRs were reported among donors in an Asian-associated ancestry cluster than the roughly 670-donor mean. Because HLA typing was missing for some donors at each locus, association tests included only the typed subset. A cluster of highly shared sequence variants was judged likely to represent a technical artifact of the sequencing pipeline. In a later analysis, several top co-occurrence clusters were reported to appear linked to parvovirus B19, influenza, CMV and Epstein-Barr virus. The presence/absence analyses assumed that sequencing depth was roughly uniform across donors, and that assumption may not be true.

Points on this clone: The specificity of this receptor is unknown. No qualities accompany the bases; no much larger clone lies one base away.

Library method: the immunoSEQ multiplex PCR assay. The multiplex PCR relied on a mix of 60 forward primers for TCR Vbeta segments and 13 reverse primers for TCR Jbeta segments. Amplification of the CDR3 region of rearranged TCR beta genes was performed with a multiplex PCR assay on genomic DNA. The amplified TCR beta libraries were sequenced on the Illumina HiSeq System as 87-base-pair reads. The source study handled its data this way. In a later analysis, tens of millions of unique TCR beta chains were counted across the 650 to 750 repertoires, and roughly 11 million of these chains were shared by at least two donors. Raw reads were error-corrected and collapsed into unique sequences with a nearest-neighbor algorithm that merged closely related sequences to remove PCR and sequencing errors. CDR3 sequences were aligned to IMGT reference sequences to assign V, D and J gene segments. For a sequence to be retained, a match of at least six nucleotides was required to both a V gene segment and a J gene segment. A rearrangement counted as productive if the CDR3 had no stop codons and remained in frame with V and J, and every other rearrangement counted as non-productive. CDR3 was defined by IMGT convention, running from the second conserved V-encoded cysteine to the conserved J-encoded phenylalanine. The earlier analysis of about 590 of the donors excluded sequences that lacked an unambiguous match to a single V gene segment. An earlier analysis of several hundred of the donors called V segments functional above 56.7% productive rearrangements and segregating when the between-donor standard deviation exceeded 5%. A statistical classification framework was developed to diagnose cytomegalovirus status using the catalog of TCR beta chain sequences. In a later analysis, V and J genes were assigned by comparing TCR nucleotide sequences against IMGT/GENE-DB human TR gene sequences. In a later analysis, CDR3 sequences and most-parsimonious VDJ recombination scenarios were assigned using the TCRdist pipeline. In a later analysis, each TCR beta chain was defined by its CDR3 amino acid sequence together with its V-gene family, and reads lacking a unique V-gene family were excluded. In a later analysis, some 600 highly shared, low-generation-probability nucleotide sequences were removed to address suspected cross-contamination and a sequencing artifact. A later analysis calculated a clonal expansion index for each public chain from normalized within-repertoire ranks of inferred template counts. A later analysis computed generation probabilities with a VDJ recombination model fitted to out-of-frame rearrangements, and checked the results against IGoR. A later analysis scored TCR-TCR, TCR-HLA and TCR-CMV co-occurrence with hypergeometric tests, applying a repertoire-size bias correction to TCR pairs. In a later analysis, false discovery rates were estimated by permuting HLA or CMV assignments 20 times. In a later analysis, co-occurring TCRs were grouped with DBSCAN, and TCRdist sequence similarity was added when clustering was performed within HLA-allele-positive subsets. Co-occurrence clustering excluded repertoires with fewer than 30,000 or more than 120,000 public chains, plus five with anomalous nucleotide sharing. Entries here come from immuneACCESS through TCRdb and include only in-frame sequences with V and J called. Some clones fail to appear in such tables; in the studies checked, an unresolved V gene covers under half of the shortfall, and the cause of the remainder is unknown. That table gives V, J and clone size, and the DNA gave D and trimming. Here the sample has 95,000 to 150,000 clones; approximately 79% occur a single time. More than 2% of the sample is held by the ten biggest clonotypes.

The cohort comprised under 700 healthy bone marrow donors. At the time of sampling, all cohort members were nominally healthy, though unrecorded immune exposures were likely present. The donor was CMV seronegative and belonged to the group of under 400 seronegative cohort members. Each donor provided a peripheral blood sample, and peripheral blood mononuclear cells were used for TCR beta sequencing. The Qiagen DNeasy Blood Extraction Kit was used to extract genomic DNA from the blood cell samples. The sample taken for sequencing was PBMCs. The sequence came from a man aged 25 to 40 in good health and CMV-seronegative.

CDR3 sequence: CASSQGTGRYNEQFF. The bases are TGTGCCAGCAGCCAAGGGACAGGGAGATACAATGAGCAGTTCTTC. The chain is encoded by TRBV7-7 joined to TRBJ2-1; 9 bases in the middle match TRBD1. From cysteine to phenylalanine, the CDR3 is 15 amino acids long. This entry keeps only the CDR3 DNA: 45 bases, framed from base 1. Trimmed from V: 5 bases; trimmed from J: 4 bases; junction bases lacking a gene match: 6. The germline V gene (reference sequence) supplies CDR1 SSHAT and CDR2 FNYEAQ.